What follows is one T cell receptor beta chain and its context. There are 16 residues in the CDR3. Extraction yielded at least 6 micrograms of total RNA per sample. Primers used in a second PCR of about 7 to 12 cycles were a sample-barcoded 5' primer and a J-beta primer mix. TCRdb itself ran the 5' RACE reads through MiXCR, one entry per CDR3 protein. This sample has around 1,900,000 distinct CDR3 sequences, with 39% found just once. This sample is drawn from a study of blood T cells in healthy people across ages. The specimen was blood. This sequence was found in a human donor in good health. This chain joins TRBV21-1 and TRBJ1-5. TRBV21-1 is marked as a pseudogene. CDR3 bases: TGTGCCAGCAGCCCAAAGTGCCGCCTCACGAATCAGCCCCAGCATTTT. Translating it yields CASSPKCRLTNQPQHF.